The next 23 T cell receptor beta chains were all read from a single sample in a study of tumor and adjacent non-tumor tissue in lung cancer. RNA was extracted from bulk tissue without any cell sorting. Distant lung tissue was collected more than 3 cm away from the tumor edge. A modified ARM-PCR protocol with three rounds of nested PCR amplified TCRbeta. TCRdb ran MiXCR on the multiplex PCR reads and lists one entry per CDR3 protein. The sample has 52,000 or so distinct CDR3 sequences, 74% seen once; the top ten hold roughly 25%. The sample consisted of distant non-tumor lung tissue. The origin of the receptors is an older woman with non-small cell lung cancer.

Concerning this clonotype: The junction differs from germline at one of its ends, possibly a read error. J is TRBJ1-1 and V is TRBV12-3 or TRBV12-4; no definite D call. The CDR3 runs 15 residues. This chain's CDR3 is CASSPGSGGIHEATF. CDR3 DNA: TGTGCCAGCAGCCCGGGAAGCGGTGGGATACACGAAGCTACCTTT.

The sample holds one count of this clonotype. One end of the junction fails to match germline, which may point to a read error. The chain has TRBV6-6 and TRBJ2-3; 11 nucleotides align to TRBD2. The V gene's germline CDR1 is MNHNY and CDR2 SVGAGI (reference sequence). CDR3 length: 16 amino acids. The CDR3 DNA is TGTGCAAGCAGCCCTGGGGGGACTAGCGGAACAGATACGCTGTATTTT. This gives the protein CASSPGGTSGTDTLYF.

Details on this clonotype: Sequence at one end of the junction differs from germline and may be a read error. The chain links TRBV28 to TRBJ1-6, with D unclear. This CDR3 has 14 amino acids. Germline V CDR1 and CDR2: MDHEN, SYDVKM. The CDR3 spells CASSLVGQNSPPHF. CDR3 DNA: TGTGCCAGCAGTTTAGTAGGTCAGAATTCACCCCCCCACTTT.

This clonotype was observed a few times. This may be a read error, as it is one base from a much larger clone. The chain combines TRBV20-1 with TRBJ1-1; D gene ambiguous. This CDR3 spans 13 amino acids. CDR1 is DFQATT, CDR2 SNEGSKA, per germline (reference sequence). The CDR3 sequence: CSASSGMNTGAFF. As DNA, the CDR3 is TGCAGTGCTAGTTCAGGTATGAACACTGGAGCTTTCTTT.

Details on this clonotype: The junction shows a germline mismatch at one end, possibly a read error. The CDR3 DNA follows: TGTGCCAGCAGTCCGGACAGTCATACTGAATCTTTCTTT. This gives the protein CASSPDSHTESFF. The rearrangement uses TRBV6-2 or TRBV6-3 and TRBJ1-1; D possibly corresponds to TRBD1 (6 bases). The CDR3 sequence is 13 residues long. The germline gives CDR1 MNHEY, CDR2 SVGEGT.

The chain links TRBV11-2 to TRBJ1-1; possibly TRBD1 for D (6 bases). Germline-derived CDR1 and CDR2 are SGHAT and FQNNGV. The CDR3 totals 14 residues. CDR3 sequence: CVTSTGQGNTEAFF. The CDR3 DNA follows: TGTGTCACCAGCACGGGACAAGGTAACACTGAAGCTTTCTTT. The full variable domain, its missing parts supplied by reference TRBV11-2 and TRBJ1-1, is EAGVAQSPRYKIIEKRQSVAFWCNPISGHATLYWYQQILGQGPKLLIQFQNNGVVDDSQLPKDRFSAERLKGVDSTLKIQPAKLEDSAVYLCVTSTGQGNTEAFFGQGTRLTVV.

With respect to this clonotype: The junction departs from the called germline gene at one end, perhaps through a read error. V is TRBV4-3 and J is TRBJ2-3; TRBD2 agrees at 7 bases. The CDR3 is made up of 15 amino acids. Germline V CDR1 and CDR2: LGHNA, YSLEER. In nucleotides, the CDR3 is TGCGCCAGCGGCCAAGTGGGGGGGGTCATAGATACGCAGTATTTT. It yields the protein CASGQVGGVIDTQYF.

This chain joins TRBV5-4 and TRBJ2-7; D is possibly TRBD1 (7 bases). Germline CDR1 reads SGHNT; CDR2 reads YYREEE (reference sequence). This CDR3 has 15 amino acids. Trimming cost V 2 bases and J 5 bases, with 17 bases left between them. The CDR3 spells CASSLTSRGSNEQYF. CDR3 DNA: TGTGCCAGCAGCTTAACTAGCAGGGGGTCCAACGAGCAGTACTTC.

The rearrangement links TRBV5-4 to TRBJ2-3, with D unresolved. V lost 4 bases to trimming and J lost 6 bases, with 6 bases between them. Germline-derived CDR1 and CDR2 are SGHNT and YYREEE (reference sequence). The CDR3 has 11 residues. In DNA, the CDR3 is TGTGCCAGCAGCAGGATGGATACGCAGTATTTT. It encodes CASSRMDTQYF.

About this clonotype itself: The conserved closing phenylalanine or tryptophan is absent in this CDR3, likely reflecting a read error. The DNA is omitted, as the CDR3 cannot be located on it reliably, and the CDR3 follows TCRdb's listing. CDR3 region: CASSQDDGTQYY. The gene calls are TRBV4-1 and TRBJ2-3. CDR1 MGHRA and CDR2 YSYEKL come from the germline V gene. The CDR3 is 12 amino acids long, termini counted.

About this clonotype itself: One junction end does not reproduce the germline sequence, and a read error may be involved. The CDR3 reads CASILGSGAYEQFF. DNA for the CDR3: TGCGCCAGCATCTTGGGGTCGGGGGCGTATGAGCAGTTCTTC. The chain combines TRBV5-1 with TRBJ2-1; D tentatively fits TRBD1 or TRBD2 (6 bases each). CDR3 length: 14 residues. Germline V gives CDR1 SGHRS, CDR2 YFSETQ. The variable domain in full, with the rest retrieved from reference TRBV5-1 and TRBJ2-1, is KAGVTQTPRYLIKTRGQQVTLSCSPISGHRSVSWYQQTPGQGLQFLFEYFSETQRNKGNFPGRFSGRQFSNSRSEMNVSTLELGDSALYLCASILGSGAYEQFFGPGTRLTVL.

This clonotype is a singleton in its sample. A junction end diverges from the germline sequence, so it may reflect a read error. CDR3 loop: CSVQLLARQDNYGYTF. CDR3 nucleotide sequence: TGCAGCGTTCAGCTACTTGCCCGACAGGATAACTATGGCTATACCTTC. The chain employs TRBV29-1 and TRBJ1-2, with D tentatively TRBD1 (6 bases). Germline CDR1 and CDR2: SQVTM and ANQGSEA. The CDR3 loop spans 16 amino acids.

In this sample, this clonotype is medium-sized. CDR3 sequence (DNA): TGTGCCAGCAGTTACGCATTGTCAGGGATCGCCAAAAACATTCAGTACTTC. Translated, it gives CASSYALSGIAKNIQYF. This rearrangement joins TRBV6-2 or TRBV6-3 to TRBJ2-4, with D perhaps matching TRBD1 (5 bases). V dropped 2 bases and J dropped 1 base, with 15 bases sitting between them. From germline, CDR1 is MNHEY and CDR2 SVGEGT. The CDR3 loop spans 17 amino acids.

Of note for this clonotype: One end of the junction is discordant with germline, which a read error may explain. The rearrangement joins TRBV4-2 to TRBJ2-3; D gene unclear. Germline lookup yields CDR1 LGHNA and CDR2 YNFKEQ. CDR3 length equals 15 residues. This CDR3 is CACSQGRGWAVTQYF. CDR3 nucleotides: TGTGCCTGCAGCCAAGGGCGTGGGTGGGCAGTTACGCAGTATTTT.

This clonotype was observed a few times. A single base separates this from a much larger clone, so it may be a read error. For the CDR3, the DNA is TGCAGTGCTACCCGACTTTCAGGGAGCTCTGGGGCCAACGTCGTGACTTTC. Translated: CSATRLSGSSGANVVTF. This chain links TRBV20-1 with TRBJ2-6, with D perhaps being TRBD1 or TRBD2 (5 bases each). The germline V gene encodes CDR1 DFQATT and CDR2 SNEGSKA (reference sequence). There are 17 residues in the CDR3.

As regards this clonotype: The CDR3 ends on some other residue instead of the conserved phenylalanine or tryptophan, so this is likely a read error. The genes are TRBV6-2 or TRBV6-3 and TRBJ2-7, with D possibly TRBD2 on 5 matching bases. Germline V lookup: CDR1 MNHEY, CDR2 SVGEGT. CDR3 length: 14 residues. V gave up 7 bases and J gave up 10 bases, with 23 bases separating them. CDR3 DNA sequence: TGTGCCAGCAAGGCCGCGGGCCGTCTCCTTGATCAGTACCTC. Its protein is CASKAAGRLLDQYL.

Details on this clonotype: It is likely a read error, because the conserved phenylalanine at the end of the CDR3 is missing. The rearrangement uses TRBV11-1 and TRBJ2-1; no firm D call. Germline V gene lookup returns CDR1 SGHAT and CDR2 FQDESV (reference sequence). CDR3 length: 15 residues. Trimming cost V 2 bases and J 4 bases, with 12 bases left between them. CDR3 coding DNA: TGTGCCAGCAGCTTATGGGTGGTAGATTACAATGAGCAGTTCTTG. This gives the protein CASSLWVVDYNEQFL.

The J gene is TRBJ2-3, the V gene TRBV5-1; D may be TRBD2 (6 bases). The CDR3 loop spans 17 amino acids. V shed 5 bases and J shed 1 base, with 20 bases lying between them. CDR1 is SGHRS, CDR2 YFSETQ, per germline. Here the CDR3 reads CASSFFRDSSGTDTQYF. In nucleotides, the CDR3 is TGCGCCAGCAGTTTTTTCCGGGACTCTAGTGGCACAGATACGCAGTATTTT.

There are a few counts of this clonotype. The conserved phenylalanine or tryptophan is not found at the CDR3 terminus, so this likely reflects a read error. The chain is built from TRBV29-1 and TRBJ1-2; D may be TRBD1 (5 bases). V lost 8 bases to trimming and J lost 7 bases, with 17 bases between them. Germline V CDR1 and CDR2: SQVTM, ANQGSEA. There are 12 residues in the CDR3. The DNA of the CDR3 is TGCAGCCACGGGGGGAGCGAGAGTGGCTACACCCTC. It codes for CSHGGSESGYTL.

CDR3 region: CSARRGTGGISGANVLTF. CDR3 DNA sequence: TGCAGTGCTAGAAGGGGAACAGGGGGCATTTCTGGGGCCAACGTCCTGACTTTC. The chain is built from TRBV20-1 and TRBJ2-6; the match to TRBD1 covers 9 bases. V was pared by 2 bases and J by 1 base, with 9 bases of the junction left unmatched. CDR1 and CDR2 from the germline V gene are DFQATT and SNEGSKA (reference sequence). This CDR3 is built from 18 residues.

Details on this clonotype: One junction end does not reproduce the germline sequence, and a read error may be involved. The chain carries TRBV7-9 and TRBJ2-4, with 9 bases aligning to TRBD2. The CDR3 totals 15 residues. Germline V gene sequence: CDR1 SEHNR, CDR2 FQNEAQ (reference sequence). For the CDR3, the DNA is TGTGCCAACAGCTTAGCTTTAGCGGGAGAAAACATTCAGTACTTC. It is translated as CANSLALAGENIQYF.

With regard to this clonotype: A junction boundary mismatches the germline segment, possibly from a read error. This chain joins TRBV4-1 and TRBJ2-6; D perhaps matches TRBD1 (5 bases). The CDR3 totals 15 residues. CDR1 and CDR2 from the germline V gene are MGHRA and YSYEKL. CDR3 bases: TGCGCCAGTAGCCAAGATGACTCTGGGGCCTACGTCCTGACTTTC. Amino acids: CASSQDDSGAYVLTF.

In this sample, this clonotype turned up once. The chain combines TRBV12-3 or TRBV12-4 with TRBJ1-4; the D gene is possibly TRBD1 (5 bases). The CDR3 runs to 17 residues. The germline V and J ends were trimmed by 7 bases and 8 bases, with 26 bases remaining between them. The CDR3 loop reads CASNFSGFTKLSEKLFF. In DNA, the CDR3 is TGTGCCAGCAATTTCTCAGGGTTTACGAAATTAAGCGAAAAACTGTTTTTT.